This TCR beta chain was observed in a study of vaccination effects on CD4 cells after COVID-19. The count of this clone is one. The antigen remains unidentified. Germline V gives CDR1 SEHNR, CDR2 FQNEAQ (reference sequence). V lost 5 bases and J 6 bases, leaving 19 bases between the germline ends. CDR3 size: 15 residues. The method was immunoSEQ multiplex PCR; TCRdb's version includes in-frame clones alone and lacks a portion of them. Of fewer than 75,000 clones listed, around 84% were seen once; the top ten hold roughly 4.2%. The authors isolated CD4+ T cells after around nine days of culture. The participants, recipients of two vaccine doses, got either BNT162b2 or mRNA-1273. Days 3 and 7 were when half the medium was replaced with IL-2 medium.

The chain couples TRBV7-9 to TRBJ1-1, with D perhaps matching TRBD1 (5 bases). Material: CD4+ T cells from PBMCs cultured without peptide, obtained after COVID-19 vaccination. The sequence came from a human donor who received a COVID-19 vaccine. The CDR3 reads CASSPDSRGFAEAFF. The CDR3 bases are TGTGCCAGCAGCCCTGATAGTAGGGGTTTCGCTGAAGCTTTCTTT. The whole variable domain, filled in from reference TRBV7-9 and TRBJ1-1, reads DTGVSQNPRHKITKRGQNVTFRCDPISEHNRLYWYRQTLGQGPEFLTYFQNEAQLEKSRLLSDRFSAERPKGSFSTLEIQRTEQGDSAMYLCASSPDSRGFAEAFFGQGTRLTVV.